Below, 24 T cell receptor beta chains from the same sample are listed, as sequenced in a study of T cell changes during pregnancy in multiple sclerosis (dated by TCRdb to between 2017 and 2020). Library method: the immunoSEQ multiplex PCR assay. This immuneACCESS table, as held by TCRdb, lists in-frame sequences with V and J called but not all clones. Of the missing ones, under half trace to an unresolved V gene in checked studies; the others have no known cause. Recorded for this sample are over 25,000 clones; roughly 91% of them occurred a single time. Clones ranked in the top ten supply around 3.6% of the sample. The sample consisted of CD8+ T cells from peripheral blood mononuclear cells, taken in the second trimester of pregnancy. The receptors derive from a female donor in good health, enrolled as a control in a pregnancy study.

For this clone: Its ends do not fully match the called genes, so a read error is possible. V usage is TRBV7-9 and J usage is TRBJ2-7; D is unclear. The CDR3 has 13 residues. The V gene's germline CDR1 is SEHNR and CDR2 FQNEAQ (reference sequence). This CDR3 reads CASSLGSLLEQYF. Here the CDR3 DNA reads TGTGCCAGCAGCTTAGGATCTCTGCTCGAGCAATACTTC.

This clone was seen once. The chain links TRBV9 to TRBJ1-4, with D unresolved. Germline V lookup: CDR1 SGDLS, CDR2 YYNGEE. V was pared by 4 bases and J by 5 bases, with 21 bases between. The CDR3 is made up of 17 amino acids. The CDR3 nucleotides read TGTGCCAGCAGCCCGACCGTAACCGGGAGTTCAAATGAAAAACTGTTTTTT. It translates to CASSPTVTGSSNEKLFF.

The chain has TRBV2 and TRBJ1-2; no clear D gene. The ends were cut back, 0 bases at V and 4 bases at J, with 12 bases in the middle. Germline V gene data show CDR1 as SNHLY and CDR2 as FYNNEI. The CDR3 contains 15 residues. The CDR3 nucleotides read TGTGCCAGCAGTGAAGCGCTTCGGACTTCCTATGGCTACACCTTC. Translation: CASSEALRTSYGYTF.

The chain combines TRBV6-6 with TRBJ2-7; perhaps TRBD2 as D (7 bases). The length of the CDR3 is 14 residues. The V end lost 5 bases, the J end lost 5 bases, and 16 bases lay between the germline ends. Per germline, CDR1 MNHNY and CDR2 SVGAGI (reference sequence). The DNA of the CDR3 is TGTGCCAGCAGTACGGGGGGCGGGCGGGACGAGCAGTACTTC. Residues: CASSTGGGRDEQYF.

This clone has a single count. V is TRBV4-1 and J is TRBJ1-1; D call uncertain. The CDR3 is made up of 13 amino acids. V was shortened by 1 base and J by 4 bases, with 7 bases between the two germline ends. CDR1 MGHRA and CDR2 YSYEKL come from the germline V gene. The CDR3 nucleotides read TGCGCCAGCAGCCAAGTGGGCCCCACTGAAGCTTTCTTT. Translating it yields CASSQVGPTEAFF.

The chain employs TRBV27 and TRBJ2-5; 9 bases line up with TRBD2. Germline trimming cut 3 bases from V and 3 bases from J; bases unmatched to any gene: 8. This CDR3 spans 16 amino acids. The germline gives CDR1 MNHEY, CDR2 SMNVEV (reference sequence). As DNA, the CDR3 is TGTGCCAGCAGTTTGTACATCGGCGGGGGGGAAGAGACCCAGTACTTC. Residues: CASSLYIGGGEETQYF.

This clone was seen once. The chain is built from TRBV2 and TRBJ1-2; possibly TRBD1 for D (5 bases). The ends were cut back, 3 bases at V and 2 bases at J, with 10 bases in the middle. The germline gives CDR1 SNHLY, CDR2 FYNNEI. The CDR3 runs to 14 residues. CDR3 amino acids: CASSEPQENYGYTF. For the CDR3, the DNA is TGTGCCAGCAGTGAGCCACAGGAGAACTATGGCTACACCTTC.

The chain combines TRBV21-1 with TRBJ1-2; TRBD1 was called by the table and not checked on the DNA. TRBV21-1 is a pseudogene segment. The CDR3 consists of 13 residues. CDR3 nucleotide sequence: TGTGCCAGCAGCAATAGGGGGACCTATGGCTACACCTTC. Amino acid sequence: CASSNRGTYGYTF.

This clone was found once. The chain recombines TRBV14 with TRBJ2-7, with 8 bases that match TRBD1. V was pared by 6 bases and J by 3 bases, with 10 bases of the junction left unmatched. The CDR3 length is 15 residues. CDR1 is SGHDN, CDR2 FVKESK, per germline. DNA of the CDR3: TGTGCCAGCAGTCCAGGACAGGGTGTGCTCTACGAGCAGTACTTC. Protein sequence: CASSPGQGVLYEQYF.

The V call is TRBV9, the J call TRBJ2-2; 10 nucleotides match TRBD1. CDR1 is SGDLS and CDR2 is YYNGEE in the germline V gene. The ends lost 4 bases at V and 6 bases at J; junction bases unmatched: 6. The CDR3 spans 15 residues. Here the CDR3 DNA reads TGTGCCAGCAGCACCTGGACAGGGGGAGCCGGGGAGCTGTTTTTT. It translates to CASSTWTGGAGELFF.

The chain joins TRBV27 to TRBJ2-6; the D gene is possibly TRBD1 (6 bases). The CDR3 has 19 residues. V dropped 8 bases and J dropped 0 bases, with 23 bases sitting between them. Germline V gene data show CDR1 as MNHEY and CDR2 as SMNVEV (reference sequence). CDR3 in amino acids: CASVPTWDISPSGANVLTF. As DNA, the CDR3 is TGTGCCAGCGTACCAACGTGGGACATAAGTCCCTCTGGGGCCAACGTCCTGACTTTC. The whole variable domain, filled in from reference TRBV27 and TRBJ2-6, reads EAQVTQNPRYLITVTGKKLTVTCSQNMNHEYMSWYRQDPGLGLRQIYYSMNVEVTDKGDVPEGYKVSRKEKRNFPLILESPSPNQTSLYFCASVPTWDISPSGANVLTFGAGSRLTVL.

The rearrangement uses TRBV5-6 and TRBJ1-4; D is perhaps TRBD1 (6 bases). V gave up 3 bases and J gave up 4 bases, with 13 bases separating them. The CDR3 is made up of 15 amino acids. Germline V gene sequence: CDR1 SGHDT, CDR2 YYEEEE. DNA for the CDR3: TGTGCCAGCAGCTCTACAGGGTCGGGTAATGAAAAACTGTTTTTT. This encodes CASSSTGSGNEKLFF.

The V and J genes are TRBV7-2 and TRBJ1-2; TRBD1 is a possible D gene (6 bases). CDR1 and CDR2 (germline): SGHTA, FQGNSA. CDR3 length equals 16 residues. The ends were cut back, 2 bases at V and 3 bases at J, with 16 bases in the middle. In DNA, the CDR3 is TGTGCCAGCAGCTTAAATGGCAGGGGCTCCTACTATGGCTACACCTTC. Its protein product is CASSLNGRGSYYGYTF.

The chain recombines TRBV25-1 with TRBJ2-5; tentative D call: TRBD1 (5 bases). V gave up 3 bases and J gave up 4 bases, with 15 bases separating them. This CDR3 is 15 amino acids long. Germline V gene data show CDR1 as MGHDK and CDR2 as SYGVNS. Here the CDR3 DNA reads TGTGCCAGCAGTGAGAGAGCCCAGGGAAGAGAGACCCAGTACTTC. It translates to CASSERAQGRETQYF.

The chain links TRBV6-5 to TRBJ2-6; no definite D call. CDR1 is MNHEY, CDR2 SVGAGI, per germline. The CDR3 extends over 16 amino acids. Deletions cut 0 bases from V and 1 base from J, with 7 bases between. In DNA form, the CDR3 reads TGTGCCAGCAGTTACTCTAATCCGTCTGGGGCCAACGTCCTGACTTTC. Amino acids: CASSYSNPSGANVLTF.

V usage is TRBV4-3 and J usage is TRBJ1-1; D may be TRBD1 (5 bases). CDR1 and CDR2 (germline): LGHNA, YSLEER. V was trimmed by 3 bases and J by 4 bases, leaving 15 bases between them. This CDR3 has 15 residues. Here the CDR3 reads CASSHSWGGGTEAFF. For the CDR3, the DNA is TGCGCCAGCAGCCACTCGTGGGGGGGTGGCACTGAAGCTTTCTTT.

The gene calls are TRBV6-1 and TRBJ2-7; D is ambiguous. Trimming removed 5 bases at V and 5 bases at J, with 7 bases between. The CDR3 extends over 11 amino acids. The germline CDR1 and CDR2 sequences are MNHNS and SASEGT. The CDR3 DNA is TGTGCCAGCAGTCCCCCCAACGAGCAGTACTTC. Translation gives CASSPPNEQYF.

The chain is built from TRBV27 and TRBJ1-2; no reliable D call. The germline V gene encodes CDR1 MNHEY and CDR2 SMNVEV (reference sequence). V was cut by 5 bases and J by 3 bases, with 16 bases left in between. The CDR3 spans 15 residues. DNA of the CDR3: TGTGCCAGCAGTCTAAGGCGGGCAGACCACTATGGCTACACCTTC. Encoded protein: CASSLRRADHYGYTF.

The genes are TRBV6-5 and TRBJ1-1, with D perhaps matching TRBD1 (5 bases). CDR1 and CDR2 from the germline V gene are MNHEY and SVGAGI. V lost 0 bases and J 1 base, leaving 12 bases between the germline ends. This CDR3 is built from 16 residues. This chain's CDR3 is CASSYSKLGQNTEAFF. CDR3 nucleotides: TGTGCCAGCAGTTACTCGAAGCTCGGACAGAACACTGAAGCTTTCTTT.

CDR3 nucleotides: TGTGCCAGCAGTGGACTAGCGGGGGGTCAAGACGGCCATGAGCAGTTCTTC. Its protein is CASSGLAGGQDGHEQFF. V usage is TRBV6-1 and J usage is TRBJ2-1; TRBD2 aligns across 13 bases. CDR3 length: 17 amino acids. Germline V gene data show CDR1 as MNHNS and CDR2 as SASEGT. After removal of 4 bases from V and 8 bases from J, the junction contained 11 bases not matched to a gene.

The chain is built from TRBV15 and TRBJ2-2; D is possibly TRBD1 (5 bases). The CDR3 totals 16 residues. The germline V gene has CDR1 LNHNV and CDR2 YYDKDF (reference sequence). Trimming took 2 bases from V and 1 from J, leaving 11 bases between them. The CDR3 nucleotides are TGTGCCACCAGCAGACTCTGGGGCGAGAACACCGGGGAGCTGTTTTTT. Protein: CATSRLWGENTGELFF.

This clone has only one observation. V is TRBV19 and J is TRBJ1-2; possibly TRBD1 for D (6 bases). From germline, CDR1 is LNHDA and CDR2 SQIVND (reference sequence). Deletions cut 3 bases from V and 1 base from J, with 12 bases between. CDR3 length equals 15 residues. CDR3 residues: CASSMSGVYNYGYTF. The CDR3 bases are TGTGCCAGTAGTATGTCAGGGGTCTATAACTATGGCTACACCTTC.

The chain combines TRBV4-1 with TRBJ1-1; D is unclear. The germline CDR1 and CDR2 sequences are MGHRA and YSYEKL. Trimming took 0 bases from V and 4 from J, leaving 9 bases between them. CDR3 length: 14 residues. CDR3 in DNA: TGCGCCAGCAGCCAAGAACGGGTCGGCACTGAAGCTTTCTTT. It codes for CASSQERVGTEAFF.

The rearrangement links TRBV4-3 to TRBJ1-2; D is unclear. The germline V gene has CDR1 LGHNA and CDR2 YSLEER. Deletions cut 4 bases from V and 3 bases from J, with 15 bases between. The CDR3 loop spans 15 amino acids. The CDR3 loop reads CASSPTQRGDYGYTF. The CDR3 coding sequence is TGCGCCAGCAGCCCAACCCAGCGGGGTGACTATGGCTACACCTTC.